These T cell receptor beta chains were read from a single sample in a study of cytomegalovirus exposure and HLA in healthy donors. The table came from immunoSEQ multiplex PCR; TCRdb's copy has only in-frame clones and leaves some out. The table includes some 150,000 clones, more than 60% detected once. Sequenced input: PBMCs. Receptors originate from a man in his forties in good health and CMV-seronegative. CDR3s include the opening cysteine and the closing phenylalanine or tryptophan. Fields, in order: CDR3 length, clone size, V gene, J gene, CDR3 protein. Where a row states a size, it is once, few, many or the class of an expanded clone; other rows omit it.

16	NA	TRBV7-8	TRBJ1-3	CASTDDSGGRMGTIYF
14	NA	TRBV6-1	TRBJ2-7	CASRWTGGAYEQYF
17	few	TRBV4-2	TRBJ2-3	CASSQVSGGLETDTQYF
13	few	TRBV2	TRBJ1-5	CASSDMRDQPQHF
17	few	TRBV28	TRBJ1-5	CASSLGVRALGRQPQHF
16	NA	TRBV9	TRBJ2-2	CASSGRLGGITGELFF
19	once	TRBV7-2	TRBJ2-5	CASSFWAGQPRTVQETQYF
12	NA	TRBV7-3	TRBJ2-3	CASSSRVDTQYF
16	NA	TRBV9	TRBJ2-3	CASSAQSGGPTDTQYF
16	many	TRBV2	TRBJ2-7	CASGTGTSGDTYEQYF
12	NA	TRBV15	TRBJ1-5	CATSIADQPQHF
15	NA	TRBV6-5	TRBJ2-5	CASSYSGPTSKTQYF
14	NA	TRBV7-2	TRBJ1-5	CASSVRSGNQPQHF
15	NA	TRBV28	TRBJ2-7	CASPTKGQERYEQYF
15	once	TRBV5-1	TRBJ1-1	CASSPLGGGNTEAFF
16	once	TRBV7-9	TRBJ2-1	CASSLQTSGGYNEQFF
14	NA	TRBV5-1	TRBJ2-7	CASSLRVQAHEQYF
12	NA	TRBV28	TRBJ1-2	CAIGTGMSGYTF
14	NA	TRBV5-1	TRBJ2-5	CASSSTGQRETQYF
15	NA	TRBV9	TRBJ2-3	CASSVASGRADTQYF
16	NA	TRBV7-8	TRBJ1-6	CASSLRETRDNSPLHF
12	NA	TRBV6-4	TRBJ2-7	CASGGREWEQYF
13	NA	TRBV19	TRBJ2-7	CASLSTVTYEQYF
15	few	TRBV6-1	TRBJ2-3	CASSELPGYGDTQYF
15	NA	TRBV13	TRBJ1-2	CASSLGTGAGYGYTF
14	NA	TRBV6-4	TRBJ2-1	CASSDSGGLNEQFF
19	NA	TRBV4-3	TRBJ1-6	CASSQDPYHLTGKNSPLHF